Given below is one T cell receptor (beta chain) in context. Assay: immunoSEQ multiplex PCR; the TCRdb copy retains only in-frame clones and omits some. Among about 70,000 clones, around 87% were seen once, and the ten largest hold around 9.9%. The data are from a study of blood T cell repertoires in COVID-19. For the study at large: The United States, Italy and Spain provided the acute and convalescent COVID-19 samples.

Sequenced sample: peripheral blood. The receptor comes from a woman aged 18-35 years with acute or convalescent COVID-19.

The CDR3 reads CASSLGTSGGSSYEQYF. The CDR3 DNA is TGCGCCAGCAGCCTCGGGACTAGCGGGGGAAGCTCCTACGAGCAGTACTTC. The chain couples TRBV4-1 to TRBJ2-7; the match to TRBD2 covers 14 bases. From germline, CDR1 is MGHRA and CDR2 YSYEKL. The CDR3 sequence is 17 residues long. V was pared by 4 bases and J by 0 bases, with 5 bases of the junction left unmatched.